Included here is one T cell receptor beta chain sequence, with context. The table came from immunoSEQ multiplex PCR; TCRdb's copy has only in-frame clones and leaves some out. This sample has 250,000 to 300,000 clones, with more than 70% found just once. These data originate in a study of blood T cell repertoires in COVID-19. The CDR3 is made up of 15 amino acids. In germline, CDR1 is LNHNV, CDR2 YYDKDF (reference sequence). The ends were cut back, 0 bases at V and 1 base at J, with 7 bases in the middle. This chain uses TRBV15 with TRBJ2-4, with D uncertain. Sequenced: peripheral blood. This receptor was obtained from a woman in her thirties or forties who had recovered from COVID-19. CDR3 bases: TGTGCCACCAGCAGAGATTCCCCTGCCAAAAACATTCAGTACTTC. This gives the protein CATSRDSPAKNIQYF.